This TCR beta chain stems from a study of blood T cell repertoires in COVID-19. This clone is medium-sized within its sample. The germline V gene has CDR1 LNHDA and CDR2 SQIVND (reference sequence). The CDR3 is 15 amino acids. The V end lost 4 bases, the J end lost 5 bases, and 17 bases lay between the germline ends. As processed by the authors: For nucleated cells, counts were estimated from reference gene primer amplification. Using immunoSEQ multiplex PCR, the repertoire was profiled, and TCRdb retains in-frame clones only, with some absent. The V and J calls and clone size are taken from that table; D and trimming were inferred from the DNA. The sample holds 80,000 to 130,000 clones, roughly 92% seen once.

The source of this sequence is a man between 65 and 85 years old with acute or convalescent COVID-19. The chain has TRBV19 and TRBJ2-5; no reliable D call. The sample comprised peripheral blood. For the CDR3, the DNA is TGTGCCAGTAGTACCCTCGACTGGAAAAGGGAGACCCAGTACTTC. Residues: CASSTLDWKRETQYF.